The TCR beta chain under discussion was sequenced for a study of blood T cell repertoires in COVID-19 (dated by TCRdb to the early 2020s). Notes on the research overall: Collaborator samples came from the United States, Italy and Spain and covered acute and convalescent phases of COVID-19. The material from the prospective study consisted of cDNA or gDNA derived from T cells, B-cell-depleted T cells, or PBMCs. Deeply sampled blood TCRbeta repertoires from subjects exposed to, actively infected with, or recovered from COVID-19 were included in the dataset. The repertoires were released in a freely available public database intended as a resource for research on the immune response to SARS-CoV-2. Samples came from the ongoing ImmuneRACE study (first 160 participants) plus 1,254 subjects from 6 global collaborators. The sample metadata nearly always contained a de-identified subject ID, COVID-19 status, age in years and sex. Where available, HLA class I and class II types were taken from metadata supplied by the sample provider and were not determined by assay-based typing. Summary of the overall study and its limitations: The quantity of clinical and demographic metadata differed by source and by participant and was supplied without curation.

Collaborating institutions collected whole blood in K2EDTA tubes following their own protocols. Collaborator samples were shipped for TCRbeta analysis as frozen whole blood, isolated PBMCs, or DNA extracted from either sample type. Comment on this clone: Which antigen it targets is not known. No qualities accompany the bases; no much larger clone lies one base away.

CDR1 and CDR2 were assigned from the germline V gene (reference sequence) as GTSNPN and SVGIG. The CDR3 measures 13 amino acids from cysteine to phenylalanine. Only CDR3 DNA is held: 39 bases, read in frame from base 1. V sheds 4 bases and J sheds 6 bases, leaving 10 bases between their ends. TCRbeta CDR3 regions were amplified from genomic DNA by means of the immunoSEQ Assay, a bias-controlled multiplex PCR. The study's processing was this. Within the assay, amplification of reference gene primers was used to estimate how many nucleated cells each sample contained. Sequence reads were collapsed and filtered to measure the absolute abundance of every unique TCRbeta CDR3 rearrangement. Productive Simpson clonality was computed per sample as the square root of Simpson's diversity index over productive rearrangements. The table comes from immuneACCESS by way of TCRdb, which keeps in-frame sequences with V and J called. Part of the clones is missing from these tables; in studies checked, under half for an unresolved V gene and the rest for unknown reasons. The DNA was the basis for D and trimming; V, J and clone size are from that table. In this sample the table shows approximately 32,000 clones, around nine tenths of which occur a single time. Of the sample, around 5% is held by the ten largest clones.

Sequencing input: peripheral blood. The source of this sequence is a woman in her 70s with active COVID-19. Recombination connected TRBV30 to TRBJ1-6; 6 matching bases give a weak D call of TRBD1. The CDR3 region: CAWMDSSNSPLHF. Read as DNA, the sequence is TGTGCCTGGATGGACAGTTCTAATTCACCCCTCCACTTT. With the rest looked up from the reference TRBV30 and TRBJ1-6 genes rather than sequenced, the full variable domain is SQTIHQWPATLVQPVGSPLSLECTVEGTSNPNLYWYRQAAGRGLQLLFYSVGIGQISSEVPQNLSASRPQDRQFILSSKKLLLSDSGFYLCAWMDSSNSPLHFGNGTRLTVT.